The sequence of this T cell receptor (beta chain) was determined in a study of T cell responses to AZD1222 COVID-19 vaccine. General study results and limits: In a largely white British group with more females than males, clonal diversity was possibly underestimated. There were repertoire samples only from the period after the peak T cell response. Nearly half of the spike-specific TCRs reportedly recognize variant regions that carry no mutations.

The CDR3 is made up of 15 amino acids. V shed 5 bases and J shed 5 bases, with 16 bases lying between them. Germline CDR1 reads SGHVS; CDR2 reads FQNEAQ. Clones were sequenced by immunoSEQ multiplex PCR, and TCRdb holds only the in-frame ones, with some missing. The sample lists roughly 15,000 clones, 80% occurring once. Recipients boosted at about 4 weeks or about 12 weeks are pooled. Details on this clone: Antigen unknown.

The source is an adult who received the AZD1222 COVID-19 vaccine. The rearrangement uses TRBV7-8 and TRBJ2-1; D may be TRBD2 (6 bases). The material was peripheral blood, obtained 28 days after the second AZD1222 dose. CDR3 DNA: TGTGCCAGCAGCCTCTTCTCGGGGGATAACAATGAGCAGTTCTTC. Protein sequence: CASSLFSGDNNEQFF.